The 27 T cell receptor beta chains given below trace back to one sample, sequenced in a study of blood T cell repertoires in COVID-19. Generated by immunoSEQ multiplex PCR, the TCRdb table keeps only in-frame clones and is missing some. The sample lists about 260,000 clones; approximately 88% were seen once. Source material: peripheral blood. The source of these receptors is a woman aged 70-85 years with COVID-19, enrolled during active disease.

CDR3 in DNA: TGTGCCAGCAGTTACGGCAGGGGACGCGAGCAGTACTTC. The encoded protein is CASSYGRGREQYF. The chain carries TRBV6-5 and TRBJ2-7, with a possible D match to TRBD1 (6 bases). Germline V lookup: CDR1 MNHEY, CDR2 SVGAGI. The V end was cut by 2 bases, the J end by 6 bases, with 11 bases between. The CDR3 covers 13 residues.

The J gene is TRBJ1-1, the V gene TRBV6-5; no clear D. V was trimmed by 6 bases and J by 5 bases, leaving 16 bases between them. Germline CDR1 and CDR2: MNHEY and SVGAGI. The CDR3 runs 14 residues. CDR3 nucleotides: TGTGCCAGCAGCAGTATACTGACCGGGACTGAAGCTTTCTTT. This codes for CASSSILTGTEAFF.

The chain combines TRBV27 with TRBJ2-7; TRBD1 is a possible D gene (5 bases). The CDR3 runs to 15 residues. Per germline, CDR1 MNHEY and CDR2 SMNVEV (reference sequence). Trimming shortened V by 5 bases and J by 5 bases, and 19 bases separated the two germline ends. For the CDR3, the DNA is TGTGCCAGCAGTCCCTGGTCAGGACAAAGGGACGAGCAGTACTTC. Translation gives CASSPWSGQRDEQYF.

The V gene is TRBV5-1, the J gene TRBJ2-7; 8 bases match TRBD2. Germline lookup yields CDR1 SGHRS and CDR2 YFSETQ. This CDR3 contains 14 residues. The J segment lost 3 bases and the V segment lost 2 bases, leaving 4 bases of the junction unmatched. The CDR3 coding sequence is TGCGCCAGCAGCTTATCGGGACTAGTCTACGAGCAGTACTTC. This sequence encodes CASSLSGLVYEQYF.

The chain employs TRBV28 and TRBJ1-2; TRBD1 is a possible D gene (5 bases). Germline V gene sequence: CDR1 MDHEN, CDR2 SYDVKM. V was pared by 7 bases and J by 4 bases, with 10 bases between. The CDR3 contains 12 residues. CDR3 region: CASNLQGYGYTF. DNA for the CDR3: TGTGCCAGCAACCTCCAGGGCTATGGCTACACCTTC.

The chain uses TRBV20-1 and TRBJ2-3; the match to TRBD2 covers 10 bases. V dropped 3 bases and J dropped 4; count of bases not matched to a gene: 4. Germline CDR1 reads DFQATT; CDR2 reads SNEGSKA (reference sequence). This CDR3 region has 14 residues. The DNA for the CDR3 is TGCAGTGCTAGTAGCGGGAGGCCCCCAGATACGCAGTATTTT. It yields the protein CSASSGRPPDTQYF.

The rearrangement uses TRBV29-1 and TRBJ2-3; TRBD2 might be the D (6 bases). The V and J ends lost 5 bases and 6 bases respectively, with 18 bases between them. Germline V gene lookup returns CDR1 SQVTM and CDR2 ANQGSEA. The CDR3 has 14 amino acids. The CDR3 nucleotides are TGCAGCGTTCAGGACGGAGGGTATAGGGATACGCAGTATTTT. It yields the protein CSVQDGGYRDTQYF.

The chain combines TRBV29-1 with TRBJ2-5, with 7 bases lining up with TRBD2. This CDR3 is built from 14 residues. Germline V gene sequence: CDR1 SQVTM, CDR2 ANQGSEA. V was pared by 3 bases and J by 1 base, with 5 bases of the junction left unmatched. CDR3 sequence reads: CSVDGSSGQETQYF. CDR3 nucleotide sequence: TGCAGCGTTGATGGTTCTAGCGGCCAAGAGACCCAGTACTTC.

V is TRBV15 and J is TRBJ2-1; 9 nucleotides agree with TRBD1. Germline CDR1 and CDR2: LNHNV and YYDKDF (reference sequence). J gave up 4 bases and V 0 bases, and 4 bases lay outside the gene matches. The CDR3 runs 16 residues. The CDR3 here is CATSRDPGTGYNEQFF. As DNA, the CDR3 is TGTGCCACCAGCAGAGATCCCGGGACAGGGTACAATGAGCAGTTCTTC.

For the CDR3, the DNA is TGTGCCTGGAGTGTACTGGCGGGAGATATTCCAGATACGCAGTATTTT. Translated, it gives CAWSVLAGDIPDTQYF. V usage is TRBV30 and J usage is TRBJ2-3; 7 nucleotides match TRBD2. This CDR3 is 16 amino acids long. Germline lookup yields CDR1 GTSNPN and CDR2 SVGIG (reference sequence). Trimming took 0 bases from V and 4 from J; bases not matched to a gene: 10.

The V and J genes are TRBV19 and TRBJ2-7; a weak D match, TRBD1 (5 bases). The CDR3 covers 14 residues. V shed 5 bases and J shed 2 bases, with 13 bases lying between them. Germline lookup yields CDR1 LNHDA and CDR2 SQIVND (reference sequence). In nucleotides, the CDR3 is TGTGCCAGTAGTCCATTAACAGGAACCTACGAGCAGTACTTC. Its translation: CASSPLTGTYEQYF.

The CDR3 region is CASTPASGIHQPQHF. The CDR3 DNA follows: TGTGCCAGTACCCCCGCGTCGGGAATCCATCAGCCCCAGCATTTT. The chain combines TRBV19 with TRBJ1-5; D call uncertain. CDR3 size: 15 residues. The V end was cut by 7 bases, the J end by 5 bases, with 18 bases between. CDR1 and CDR2 (germline): LNHDA, SQIVND (reference sequence).

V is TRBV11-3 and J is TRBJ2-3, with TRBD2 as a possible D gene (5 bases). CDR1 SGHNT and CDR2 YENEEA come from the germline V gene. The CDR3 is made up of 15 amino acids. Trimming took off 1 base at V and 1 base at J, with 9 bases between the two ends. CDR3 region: CASSLGVGGTDTQYF. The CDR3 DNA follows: TGTGCCAGCAGCTTAGGGGTCGGGGGCACAGATACGCAGTATTTT.

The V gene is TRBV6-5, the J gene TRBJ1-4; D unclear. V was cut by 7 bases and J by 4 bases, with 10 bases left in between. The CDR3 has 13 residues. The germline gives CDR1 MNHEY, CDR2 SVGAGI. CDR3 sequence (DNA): TGTGCCAGCATCGGCGGAGTTAATGAAAAACTGTTTTTT. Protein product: CASIGGVNEKLFF.

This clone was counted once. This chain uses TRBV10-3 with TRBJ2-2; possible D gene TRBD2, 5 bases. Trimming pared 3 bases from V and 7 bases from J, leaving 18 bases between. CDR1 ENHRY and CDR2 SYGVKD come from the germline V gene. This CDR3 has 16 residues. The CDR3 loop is CAISDTSRTGDGELFF. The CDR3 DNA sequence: TGTGCCATCAGTGACACTTCACGGACTGGAGACGGGGAGCTGTTTTTT.

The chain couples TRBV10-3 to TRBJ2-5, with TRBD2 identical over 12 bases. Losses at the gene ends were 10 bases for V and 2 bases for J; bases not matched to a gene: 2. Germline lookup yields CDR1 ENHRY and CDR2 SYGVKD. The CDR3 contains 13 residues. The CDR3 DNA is TGTGCCACGCTAGCGGGAGGGCAAGAGACCCAGTACTTC. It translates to CATLAGGQETQYF.

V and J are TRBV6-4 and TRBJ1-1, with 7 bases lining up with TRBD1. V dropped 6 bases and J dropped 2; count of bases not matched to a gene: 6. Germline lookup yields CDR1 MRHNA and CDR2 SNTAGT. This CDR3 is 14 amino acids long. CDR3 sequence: CASRPRQGNTEAFF. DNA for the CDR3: TGTGCCAGCAGACCTAGACAGGGCAACACTGAAGCTTTCTTT.

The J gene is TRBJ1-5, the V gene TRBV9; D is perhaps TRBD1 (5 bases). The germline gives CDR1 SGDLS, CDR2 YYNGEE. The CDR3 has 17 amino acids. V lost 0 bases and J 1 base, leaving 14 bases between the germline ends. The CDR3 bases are TGTGCCAGCAGCGTAGTTGACGGACGGGGGAGCAATCAGCCCCAGCATTTT. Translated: CASSVVDGRGSNQPQHF.

The CDR3 sequence is CASTTPQGGSEKLFF. The CDR3 coding sequence is TGTGCCAGTACTACTCCCCAGGGAGGGAGCGAAAAACTGTTTTTT. The rearrangement uses TRBV19 and TRBJ1-4, with D possibly being TRBD1 (5 bases). The germline V gene has CDR1 LNHDA and CDR2 SQIVND (reference sequence). The CDR3 extends over 15 amino acids. Trimming left V 7 bases short and J 8 bases short, with 20 bases between.

CDR3 bases: TGTGCCAGTACCGCGGGACAGGGGGAATCACCCCTCCACTTT. Its protein product is CASTAGQGESPLHF. The rearrangement joins TRBV19 to TRBJ1-6; TRBD1 matches 11 bases. This CDR3 spans 14 amino acids. Unmatched junction bases numbered 6, after V lost 7 bases and J lost 10 bases. Germline CDR1 and CDR2: LNHDA and SQIVND (reference sequence).

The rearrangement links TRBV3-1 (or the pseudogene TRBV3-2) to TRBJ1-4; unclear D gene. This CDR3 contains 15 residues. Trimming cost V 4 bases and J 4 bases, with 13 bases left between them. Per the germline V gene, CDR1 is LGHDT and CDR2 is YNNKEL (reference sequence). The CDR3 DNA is TGTGCCAGCAGCCCAACCTTAGCGAGTAATGAAAAACTGTTTTTT. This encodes CASSPTLASNEKLFF.

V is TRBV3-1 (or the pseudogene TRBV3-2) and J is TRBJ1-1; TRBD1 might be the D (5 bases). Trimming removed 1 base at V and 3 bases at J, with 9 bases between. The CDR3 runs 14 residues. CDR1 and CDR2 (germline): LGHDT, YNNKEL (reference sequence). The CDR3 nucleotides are TGTGCCAGCAGCCAAGTTTCCAGGGACACTGAAGCTTTCTTT. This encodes CASSQVSRDTEAFF.

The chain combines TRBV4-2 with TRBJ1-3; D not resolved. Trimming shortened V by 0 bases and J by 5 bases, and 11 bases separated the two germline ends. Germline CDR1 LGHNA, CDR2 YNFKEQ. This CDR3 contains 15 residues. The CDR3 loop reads CASSQETHPRNTIYF. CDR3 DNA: TGTGCCAGCAGCCAAGAGACACATCCCCGAAACACCATATATTTT.

The CDR3 DNA reads as TGTGCCAGCAGCCTCTCCGGGACAGGGAGTAATTCACCCCTCCACTTT. Its translation: CASSLSGTGSNSPLHF. J is TRBJ1-6 and V is TRBV2, with 9 positions matching TRBD1. The CDR3 runs 16 residues. With V trimmed by 6 bases and J by 6 bases, 9 bases remained unmatched. Germline V gene data show CDR1 as SNHLY and CDR2 as FYNNEI.

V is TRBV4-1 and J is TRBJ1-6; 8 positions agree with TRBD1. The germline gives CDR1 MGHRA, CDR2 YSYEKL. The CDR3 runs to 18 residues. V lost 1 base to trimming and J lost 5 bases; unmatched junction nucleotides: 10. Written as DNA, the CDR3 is TGCGCCAGCAGCCAAGGGCGAGGACAGGGCGACGATAATTCACCCCTCCACTTT. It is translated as CASSQGRGQGDDNSPLHF.

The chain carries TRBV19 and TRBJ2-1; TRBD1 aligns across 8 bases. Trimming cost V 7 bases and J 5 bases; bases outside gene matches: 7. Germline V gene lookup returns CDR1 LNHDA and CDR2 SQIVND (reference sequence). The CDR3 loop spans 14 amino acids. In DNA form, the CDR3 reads TGTGCCAGTAAAACCGGGACAGGAAACAATGAGCAGTTCTTC. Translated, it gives CASKTGTGNNEQFF.

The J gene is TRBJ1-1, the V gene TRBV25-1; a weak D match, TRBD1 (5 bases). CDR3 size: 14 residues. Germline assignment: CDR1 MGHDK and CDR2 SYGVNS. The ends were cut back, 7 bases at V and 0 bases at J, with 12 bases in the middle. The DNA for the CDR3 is TGTGCCAGCACACAGACAGCCATGAACACTGAAGCTTTCTTT. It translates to CASTQTAMNTEAFF.